Here is one T cell receptor beta chain with its context. Its antigen is unidentified. The data were taken from a study of shared clonotypes between healthy human individuals. Study-wide background: Researchers assigned three CD4 naive, three CD4 memory, two CD8 naive and one CD8 memory plate to each donor.

The naive CD8 subset, CD45RO-negative cells positively selected for CCR7, excluded terminally differentiated effector memory CD45RA+ cells. Whole-study findings and limits: Generally, naive subsets (rather than memory subsets) showed larger estimated richness. In contrast to clonotypes shared by all four donors, non-shared clonotypes had lower generation probabilities.

The germline gives CDR1 SQVTM, CDR2 ANQGSEA. The CDR3 extends over 18 amino acids. The V segment lost 1 base and the J segment 0 bases; nucleotides outside the gene matches: 13. Sequencing was performed with immunoSEQ multiplex PCR; in TCRdb, only in-frame clones are kept and a portion is missing. The sample shows about 820,000 clones, 90% to 95% of them seen only once. The specimen was naive CD8+ T cells sorted from blood. The chain links TRBV29-1 to TRBJ2-3; 7 nucleotides agree with TRBD1. The clonotype originates from a young man in good health. The DNA of the CDR3 is TGCAGCGTTGAAGTTTTCGACTCAGGACAGGCGAGCACAGATACGCAGTATTTT. Its protein product is CSVEVFDSGQASTDTQYF.